Listed here are 2 T cell receptor beta chains from one sample, sequenced in a study of blood T cells in healthy people across ages. A second PCR, run for roughly 7 to 12 cycles, used a sample-barcoded 5' primer plus a J-beta primer mix. TCRdb reprocessed the 5' RACE reads via MiXCR and lists one record per CDR3 protein. The sample carries 700,000 or so distinct CDR3 sequences, 22% recorded once. What was sequenced was blood. The receptors originated from a man aged 65 to 85 in good health.

This clonotype was observed a handful of times. The V gene is TRBV24-1, the J gene TRBJ1-5; D unclear. The CDR3 has 14 amino acids. Germline CDR1 and CDR2: KGHDR and SFDVKD. V lost 6 bases, J lost 1 base, and 9 bases lay in between. The CDR3 DNA sequence: TGTGCCACCAGTACCCCAGAGAGCAATCAGCCCCAGCATTTT. Protein product: CATSTPESNQPQHF.

This chain uses TRBV7-6 with TRBJ2-5, with TRBD1 as a possible D gene (6 bases). The germline gives CDR1 SGHVS, CDR2 FNYEAQ. Trimming left V 5 bases short and J 4 bases short, with 17 bases between. The CDR3 is 15 amino acids. The CDR3 loop is CASSKDTGSPETQYF. CDR3 coding DNA: TGTGCCAGCAGCAAAGATACAGGGTCCCCAGAGACCCAGTACTTC. Full variable domain (remainder filled in from reference TRBV7-6 and TRBJ2-5): GAGVSQSPRYKVTKRGQDVALRCDPISGHVSLYWYRQALGQGPEFLTYFNYEAQQDKSGLPNDRFSAERPEGSISTLTIQRTEQRDSAMYRCASSKDTGSPETQYFGPGTRLLVL.